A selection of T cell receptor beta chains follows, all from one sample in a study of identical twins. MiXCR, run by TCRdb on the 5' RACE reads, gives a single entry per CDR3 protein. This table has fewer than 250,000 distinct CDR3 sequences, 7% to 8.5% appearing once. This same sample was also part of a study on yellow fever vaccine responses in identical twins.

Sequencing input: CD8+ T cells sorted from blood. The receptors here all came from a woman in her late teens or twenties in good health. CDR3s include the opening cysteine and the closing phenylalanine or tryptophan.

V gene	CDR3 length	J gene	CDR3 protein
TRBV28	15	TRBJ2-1	CASSFGGRSYNEQFF
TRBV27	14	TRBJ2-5	CASRIGGNQETQYF
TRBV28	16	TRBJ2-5	CASRHTWASTQETQYF
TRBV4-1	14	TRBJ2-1	CASSQDNKGAEQFF
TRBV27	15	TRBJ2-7	CASSLYSSVNYEQYF
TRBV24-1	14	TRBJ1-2	CATSDLATDYGYTF
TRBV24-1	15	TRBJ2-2	CATSDFDRTNGELFF
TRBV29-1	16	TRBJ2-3	CSVESPRDSWTDTQYF
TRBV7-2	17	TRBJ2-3	CASSSFFTDATTDTQYF
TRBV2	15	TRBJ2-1	CASSEWRGLYNEQFF
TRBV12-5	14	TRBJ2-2	CASGTGTDTGELFF
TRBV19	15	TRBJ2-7	CASSPKREGIYEQYF
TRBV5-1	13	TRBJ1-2	CASPDLINYGYTF
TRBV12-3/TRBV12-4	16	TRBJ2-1	CASSLAADRPGDEQFF
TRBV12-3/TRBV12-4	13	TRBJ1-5	CASSLPGNQPQHF
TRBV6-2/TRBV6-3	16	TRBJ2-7	CASSYSRLAGDYEQYF
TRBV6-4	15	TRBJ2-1	CASSDSGQGVYEQFF
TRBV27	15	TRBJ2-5	CASSLWGNPQETQYF
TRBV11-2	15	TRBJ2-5	CASSSVGANQETQYF
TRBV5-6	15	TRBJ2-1	CASSLGRYTYNEQFF
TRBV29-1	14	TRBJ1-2	CSVTETGGPYGYTF
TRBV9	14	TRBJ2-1	CASSAEGGRNEQFF
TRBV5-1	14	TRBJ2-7	CASSQGLNLYEQYF
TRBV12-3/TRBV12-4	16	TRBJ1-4	CASRRQGRVNGEKLFF
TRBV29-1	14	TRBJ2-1	CSVRSGEGINEQFF
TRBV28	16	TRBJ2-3	CASSSPKGFSTDTQYF
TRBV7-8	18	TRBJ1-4	CASSRENLRRLHNEKLFF
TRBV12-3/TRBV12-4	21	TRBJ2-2	CASSLSPRLAGGPENTGELFF
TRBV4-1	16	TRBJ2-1	CASSQSWTGRDNEQFF
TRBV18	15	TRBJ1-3	CASPQSAGDLNTIYF
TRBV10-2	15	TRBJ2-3	CASGSWQLGADTQYF
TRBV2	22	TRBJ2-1	CASSVPTPGLAGEAGSYNEQFF
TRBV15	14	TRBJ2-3	CATSRDRAGDTQYF
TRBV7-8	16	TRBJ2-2	CASSPRGSGRGGELFF
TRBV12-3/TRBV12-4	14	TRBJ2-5	CASSFRGGSETQYF
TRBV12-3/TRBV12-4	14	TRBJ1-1	CASIPDRYETEAFF
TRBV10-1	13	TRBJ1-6	CASSEFGGSPLHF
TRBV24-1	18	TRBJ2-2	CATSDPRGQGLDTGELFF
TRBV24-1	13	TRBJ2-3	CATSDLGGPTQYF
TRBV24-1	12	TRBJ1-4	CATSENSEKLFF
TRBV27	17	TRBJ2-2	CASSLQLAGMIAGELFF
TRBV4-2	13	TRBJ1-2	CASSPPGRYGYTF
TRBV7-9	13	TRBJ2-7	CASSYPFPPEQYF